The 8 T cell receptor beta chains listed next were all sequenced from one sample in a study of T cell repertoires in cytomegalovirus infection. These receptors have no identified antigens. TCRdb recomputed calls from the reads with MiXCR, one row per CDR3 protein. Of 700,000 to 900,000 distinct CDR3 sequences in the sample, under 35% were seen once. The material was cultured CD8+ T cells from PBMCs, obtained from culture after CMV antigen stimulation. The receptors come from a human donor in good health (CMV status not recorded). Some clones in this sample may be carry-over from other donors' samples.

This clonotype was observed a handful of times. CDR3 bases: TGTGCCAGCGGGAGGGGCCGGCAGCCCCAGCATTTT. Translated: CASGRGRQPQHF. V is TRBV7-9 and J is TRBJ1-5; TRBD1 is a possible D gene (5 bases). The CDR3 is made up of 12 amino acids. V was clipped by 8 bases and J by 7 bases, with 12 bases between them. In germline, CDR1 is SEHNR, CDR2 FQNEAQ (reference sequence).

This clonotype was counted ten times or more. The chain joins TRBV7-6 to TRBJ2-1, with D possibly being TRBD1 or TRBD2 (5 bases each). The CDR3 is 12 amino acids. Germline-derived CDR1 and CDR2 are SGHVS and FNYEAQ. V was trimmed by 10 bases and J by 3 bases, leaving 10 bases between them. The CDR3 region has the DNA TGTGCCACCGGGGACGGCTACAATGAGCAGTTCTTC. Translation gives CATGDGYNEQFF.

This clonotype was seen more than once but under ten times. This chain connects TRBV29-1 to TRBJ2-2; D gene unclear. The V end lost 2 bases, the J end lost 2 bases, and 6 bases lay between the germline ends. Germline assignment: CDR1 SQVTM and CDR2 ANQGSEA. CDR3 size: 13 residues. This CDR3 reads CSVERVNTGELFF. As DNA, the CDR3 is TGCAGCGTTGAACGGGTTAACACCGGGGAGCTGTTTTTT.

The chain combines TRBV6-2 or TRBV6-3 with TRBJ1-5, with no clear D. Germline loops: CDR1 MNHEY, CDR2 SVGEGT. The CDR3 spans 14 residues. With 3 bases removed from V and 4 bases from J, the gap between germline ends came to 10 bases. DNA for the CDR3: TGTGCCAGCAGTTATCGAGGGAGAAATCAGCCCCAGCATTTT. Protein product: CASSYRGRNQPQHF.

The chain recombines TRBV6-6 with TRBJ2-7; 7 nucleotides match TRBD2. The junction had 15 bases not matched to a gene; V was cut back by 2 bases and J by 2 bases. This CDR3 comprises 18 residues. Looked up from germline, CDR1 is MNHNY and CDR2 is SVGAGI (reference sequence). For the CDR3, the DNA is TGTGCCAGCAGTTACGCGCTTAGGGGAGGGGTGGTCACCTACGAGCAGTACTTC. This sequence encodes CASSYALRGGVVTYEQYF.

This clonotype occurred many times. The V call is TRBV6-6, the J call TRBJ2-2; 14 nucleotides agree with TRBD2. The CDR3 length is 17 residues. Germline trimming cut 4 bases from V and 4 bases from J; bases unmatched to any gene: 5. Germline loops: CDR1 MNHNY, CDR2 SVGAGI (reference sequence). CDR3 in amino acids: CASSWRLAGGTTGELFF. For the CDR3, the DNA is TGTGCCAGCAGTTGGAGACTAGCGGGGGGGACCACCGGGGAGCTGTTTTTT.

In its sample, this clonotype was seen many times. For the CDR3, the DNA is TGTGCCAGCAGCTACCGGGACAGGGTGGCAGATACGCAGTATTTT. This translates into CASSYRDRVADTQYF. J is TRBJ2-3 and V is TRBV7-2, with 9 bases lining up with TRBD1. J lost 4 bases, V lost 4 bases, and 6 bases had no gene match. CDR3 length equals 15 residues. Germline V gene data show CDR1 as SGHTA and CDR2 as FQGNSA. Full variable domain (missing parts from reference TRBV7-2 and TRBJ2-3): GAGVSQSPSNKVTEKGKDVELRCDPISGHTALYWYRQSLGQGLEFLIYFQGNSAPDKSGLPSDRFSAERTGGSVSTLTIQRTQQEDSAVYLCASSYRDRVADTQYFGPGTRLTVL.

The chain uses TRBV2 and TRBJ2-1; 15 bases line up with TRBD2. Germline values: CDR1 SNHLY, CDR2 FYNNEI. The CDR3 length is 15 residues. J was trimmed by 7 bases and V by 6 bases; bases with no gene match: 4. CDR3 nucleotides: TGTGCCAGCAGGGGGACTAGCGGGGGGCATAATGAGCAGTTCTTC. Translating gives CASRGTSGGHNEQFF.